A selection of T cell receptor beta chains follows, all from one sample in a study of neoadjuvant anti-PD-1 for oral cavity cancer. TCRdb keeps only in-frame clones here, not all; method: immunoSEQ multiplex PCR. Here the sample spans more than 9,000 clones, roughly 61% being singletons. The source material was PBMCs, sampled after nivolumab (anti-PD-1) treatment. Receptor source: a person aged 40 to 85 with oral cavity squamous cell carcinoma. Both conserved end residues are part of each CDR3. The order of the fields is clone size, V gene, D gene, J gene, CDR3 protein, CDR3 DNA. A D gene is named only where the DNA matches it firmly. Clone size is not always given. Where it is, it says once, few, many or a class for expanded clones.

abundance: few
v_gene: TRBV6-6
d_gene: -
j_gene: TRBJ1-1
CDR3aa: CASKEGRGAQNTEAFF
CDR3nt: TGTGCCAGCAAGGAGGGGCGAGGGGCCCAGAACACTGAAGCTTTCTTT

abundance: -
v_gene: TRBV14
d_gene: -
j_gene: TRBJ2-6
CDR3aa: CASSQVFSGANVLTF
CDR3nt: TGTGCCAGCAGCCAAGTCTTCTCTGGGGCCAACGTCCTGACTTTC

abundance: -
v_gene: TRBV6-6
d_gene: -
j_gene: TRBJ1-2
CDR3aa: CASSTGRIYGYTF
CDR3nt: TGTGCCAGCAGTACTGGACGGATCTATGGCTACACCTTC

abundance: -
v_gene: TRBV6-1
d_gene: -
j_gene: TRBJ2-3
CDR3aa: CASSHRADTQYF
CDR3nt: TGTGCCAGCAGTCATCGGGCAGATACGCAGTATTTT

abundance: medium-sized
v_gene: TRBV10-2
d_gene: -
j_gene: TRBJ1-2
CDR3aa: CASSESALGADGYTF
CDR3nt: TGCGCCAGCAGTGAGTCGGCCCTCGGGGCGGACGGCTACACCTTC

abundance: few
v_gene: TRBV5-6
d_gene: TRBD1
j_gene: TRBJ2-7
CDR3aa: CASSFGDRGTEQYF
CDR3nt: TGTGCCAGCAGCTTTGGGGACAGGGGCACCGAGCAGTACTTC

abundance: few
v_gene: TRBV5-6
d_gene: -
j_gene: TRBJ1-6
CDR3aa: CASHSRDLYNSPLHF
CDR3nt: TGTGCCAGCCACTCCCGGGACCTTTATAATTCACCCCTCCACTTT

abundance: -
v_gene: TRBV14
d_gene: -
j_gene: TRBJ1-2
CDR3aa: CASSQKTINYGYTF
CDR3nt: TGTGCCAGCAGTCAAAAGACAATCAACTATGGCTACACCTTC

abundance: -
v_gene: TRBV6-1
d_gene: -
j_gene: TRBJ2-5
CDR3aa: CASSELEGAPETQYF
CDR3nt: TGTGCCAGCAGTGAACTGGAGGGGGCGCCGGAGACCCAGTACTTC

abundance: -
v_gene: TRBV5-1
d_gene: TRBD2
j_gene: TRBJ2-3
CDR3aa: CASSLGRGAEDTQYF
CDR3nt: TGCGCCAGCAGCTTGGGGCGGGGGGCCGAAGATACGCAGTATTTT

abundance: -
v_gene: TRBV4-1
d_gene: -
j_gene: TRBJ1-2
CDR3aa: CASSQEPPYGYTF
CDR3nt: TGCGCCAGCAGCCAAGAGCCCCCCTATGGCTACACCTTC

abundance: once
v_gene: TRBV5-1
d_gene: -
j_gene: TRBJ2-2
CDR3aa: CASSFSGALTYTGELFF
CDR3nt: TGCGCCAGCAGCTTTTCGGGGGCCCTCACTTACACCGGGGAGCTGTTTTTT

abundance: -
v_gene: TRBV29-1
d_gene: TRBD1
j_gene: TRBJ1-5
CDR3aa: CSVAHFTGDNQPQHF
CDR3nt: TGCAGCGTTGCCCACTTTACAGGGGACAATCAGCCCCAGCATTTT

abundance: few
v_gene: TRBV14
d_gene: -
j_gene: TRBJ2-7
CDR3aa: CASSQVRLSQQYF
CDR3nt: TGTGCCAGCAGCCAAGTTCGCCTTTCGCAGCAGTACTTC

abundance: -
v_gene: TRBV15
d_gene: TRBD2
j_gene: TRBJ2-1
CDR3aa: CASGLAGGPRNEQFF
CDR3nt: TGTGCCTCTGGACTAGCGGGAGGGCCGCGAAATGAGCAGTTCTTC

abundance: -
v_gene: TRBV7-9
d_gene: -
j_gene: TRBJ1-2
CDR3aa: CASSPLGGAPEGYGYTF
CDR3nt: TGTGCCAGCAGCCCCTTGGGCGGGGCCCCCGAGGGCTATGGCTACACCTTC

abundance: -
v_gene: TRBV19
d_gene: TRBD2
j_gene: TRBJ2-7
CDR3aa: CATSRGGPYEQYF
CDR3nt: TGTGCCACCTCTCGGGGGGGACCCTACGAGCAGTACTTC

abundance: -
v_gene: TRBV4-1
d_gene: -
j_gene: TRBJ2-1
CDR3aa: CASSPPGGEQFF
CDR3nt: TGCGCCAGCAGCCCTCCGGGCGGAGAGCAGTTCTTC

abundance: -
v_gene: TRBV7-7
d_gene: TRBD2
j_gene: TRBJ2-1
CDR3aa: CASSSGLATYNEQFF
CDR3nt: TGTGCTAGCAGCTCGGGACTAGCGACATACAATGAGCAGTTCTTC

abundance: -
v_gene: TRBV30
d_gene: -
j_gene: TRBJ2-7
CDR3aa: CAWSEGSYEQYF
CDR3nt: TGTGCCTGGAGTGAGGGTTCCTACGAGCAGTACTTC

abundance: -
v_gene: TRBV28
d_gene: TRBD1
j_gene: TRBJ1-5
CDR3aa: CASSEDRVDQPQHF
CDR3nt: TGTGCCAGCAGTGAGGACAGGGTGGATCAGCCCCAGCATTTT

abundance: -
v_gene: TRBV6-6
d_gene: TRBD1
j_gene: TRBJ1-2
CDR3aa: CASSYDRDGYTF
CDR3nt: TGTGCCAGCAGTTACGACAGGGACGGCTACACCTTC

abundance: once
v_gene: TRBV28
d_gene: -
j_gene: TRBJ2-7
CDR3aa: CASSPAGYTYEQYF
CDR3nt: TGTGCCAGCAGTCCCGCCGGATATACCTACGAGCAGTACTTC

abundance: -
v_gene: TRBV6-1
d_gene: -
j_gene: TRBJ2-1
CDR3aa: CASSEGRILITQFF
CDR3nt: TGTGCCAGCAGTGAGGGCCGTATTTTAATCACTCAGTTCTTC

abundance: -
v_gene: TRBV5-8
d_gene: -
j_gene: TRBJ1-1
CDR3aa: CASSPVPSGDTEAFF
CDR3nt: TGTGCCAGCAGCCCAGTCCCCTCTGGGGACACTGAAGCTTTCTTT

abundance: -
v_gene: TRBV4-1
d_gene: -
j_gene: TRBJ1-5
CDR3aa: CASSQGGSGNQPQHF
CDR3nt: TGCGCCAGCAGCCAAGGCGGGTCGGGCAATCAGCCCCAGCATTTT

abundance: -
v_gene: TRBV10-1
d_gene: -
j_gene: TRBJ1-6
CDR3aa: CASSESIDQGALVSPLHF
CDR3nt: TGCGCCAGCAGTGAGTCGATTGATCAGGGCGCCTTGGTTTCACCCCTCCACTTT

abundance: -
v_gene: TRBV30
d_gene: TRBD2
j_gene: TRBJ2-1
CDR3aa: CAWSTGLGLATNEQFF
CDR3nt: TGTGCCTGGAGTACCGGGCTGGGACTAGCAACCAATGAGCAGTTCTTC

abundance: -
v_gene: TRBV7-8
d_gene: -
j_gene: TRBJ1-2
CDR3aa: CASSLARGRAYGYTF
CDR3nt: TGTGCCAGCAGCTTAGCGCGGGGCAGGGCCTATGGCTACACCTTC

abundance: -
v_gene: TRBV19
d_gene: TRBD1
j_gene: TRBJ1-1
CDR3aa: CASSGGQGYNTEAFF
CDR3nt: TGTGCCAGTAGTGGCGGACAGGGTTACAACACTGAAGCTTTCTTT

abundance: few
v_gene: TRBV5-6
d_gene: -
j_gene: TRBJ1-4
CDR3aa: CASSLATGVNEKLFF
CDR3nt: TGTGCCAGCAGCTTGGCAACCGGTGTTAATGAAAAACTGTTTTTT

abundance: -
v_gene: TRBV2
d_gene: TRBD2
j_gene: TRBJ2-3
CDR3aa: CASSVDGRRTDTQYF
CDR3nt: TGTGCCAGCAGTGTTGACGGGAGGCGCACAGATACGCAGTATTTT

abundance: -
v_gene: TRBV30
d_gene: -
j_gene: TRBJ2-5
CDR3aa: CAFLIRETQYF
CDR3nt: TGTGCCTTCCTAATTCGAGAGACCCAGTACTTC

abundance: once
v_gene: TRBV5-6
d_gene: -
j_gene: TRBJ1-6
CDR3aa: CASSLINSPLHF
CDR3nt: TGTGCCAGCAGCCTGATTAATTCACCCCTCCACTTT

abundance: -
v_gene: TRBV11-3
d_gene: -
j_gene: TRBJ2-7
CDR3aa: CASSFNKDYEQYF
CDR3nt: TGTGCCAGCAGCTTTAATAAGGACTACGAGCAGTACTTC

abundance: -
v_gene: TRBV19
d_gene: -
j_gene: TRBJ1-4
CDR3aa: CASSSPRGNNEKLFF
CDR3nt: TGTGCCAGTAGTTCCCCTAGGGGAAATAATGAAAAACTGTTTTTT

abundance: -
v_gene: TRBV7-3
d_gene: TRBD2
j_gene: TRBJ2-1
CDR3aa: CASSPTAGGSWEQFF
CDR3nt: TGTGCCAGCAGCCCAACCGCGGGAGGGTCGTGGGAGCAGTTCTTC

abundance: -
v_gene: TRBV5-1
d_gene: TRBD1
j_gene: TRBJ1-1
CDR3aa: CASSLAQGGSEAFF
CDR3nt: TGCGCCAGCAGCTTGGCCCAGGGGGGATCTGAAGCTTTCTTT

abundance: few
v_gene: TRBV5-4
d_gene: -
j_gene: TRBJ1-2
CDR3aa: CASSTPRAGSGYTF
CDR3nt: TGTGCCAGCAGCACGCCGAGAGCGGGAAGTGGCTACACCTTC

abundance: -
v_gene: TRBV7-2
d_gene: -
j_gene: TRBJ2-7
CDR3aa: CASSLPSSYEQYF
CDR3nt: TGTGCCAGCAGCTTACCCTCGTCCTACGAGCAGTACTTC